The rows below give T cell receptor beta chains drawn from one sample of a study of T-cell reconstitution after alpha-beta-depleted transplantation in children. TCRdb reanalysed the PCR reads using MiXCR and keeps one entry per CDR3 protein. The repertoire holds around 440,000 distinct CDR3 sequences, 10% seen once, with 2% to 2.5% in the top ten. The specimen comprised PBMCs, sampled before TCRalphabeta/CD19-depleted stem cell transplant. Receptors originate from a child aged 2 to 10 with inherited bone marrow failure, due to receive a stem cell transplant. Both conserved end residues are part of each CDR3. A D gene is named only where the DNA matches it firmly. Size values are once, few and many counts, or a class for expanded clones, and some rows have none.

many,NA,TRBJ2-1,TRBV4-3,CASSQELQGTYNEQFF,TGCGCCAGCAGCCAAGAGCTTCAGGGCACCTACAATGAGCAGTTCTTC
many,TRBD1,TRBJ2-7,TRBV20-1,CSASRDRVSYEQYF,TGCAGTGCTAGCCGGGACAGGGTCTCCTACGAGCAGTACTTC
many,TRBD2,TRBJ2-3,TRBV20-1,CSATASGRYTQYF,TGCAGTGCTACGGCTAGCGGGCGATATACGCAGTATTTT
many,NA,TRBJ1-1,TRBV20-1,CSASAWVGNGDPEAFF,TGCAGTGCTAGCGCGTGGGTGGGAAATGGGGACCCTGAAGCTTTCTTT
NA,TRBD2,TRBJ2-1,TRBV5-6,CASSLGFLAGYNEQFF,TGTGCCAGCAGCTTGGGGTTCCTAGCGGGATACAATGAGCAGTTCTTC
NA,NA,TRBJ1-1,TRBV27,CASGSSGLHLEAFF,TGTGCCAGCGGCTCCTCGGGGTTACACCTTGAAGCTTTCTTT
many,NA,TRBJ2-1,TRBV29-1,CSVEDLGENNEQFF,TGCAGCGTTGAAGATCTTGGGGAAAACAATGAGCAGTTCTTC
many,TRBD1,TRBJ2-1,TRBV4-3,CASSDGTGDNEQFF,TGCGCCAGCAGCGACGGGACAGGCGACAATGAGCAGTTCTTC
many,TRBD2,TRBJ2-7,TRBV5-1,CASSMLAGGFEQYF,TGCGCCAGCAGCATGCTAGCGGGAGGGTTTGAGCAGTACTTC
NA,NA,TRBJ2-1,TRBV9,CASSVDRANEQFF,TGTGCCAGCAGCGTAGACAGGGCCAATGAGCAGTTCTTC
NA,NA,TRBJ2-7,TRBV5-6,CASSFLTASYEQYF,TGTGCCAGCAGCTTCCTAACGGCCTCCTACGAGCAGTACTTC
many,TRBD1,TRBJ1-2,TRBV5-5,CASRDDRGDLDYGYTF,TGTGCCAGCAGAGACGACAGGGGTGATTTGGACTATGGCTACACCTTC
many,NA,TRBJ2-7,TRBV12-3/TRBV12-4,CASSHQQSRANF,TGTGCCAGCAGTCACCAACAGAGTAGGGCGAACTTC
many,TRBD1,TRBJ2-1,TRBV24-1,CATSDRRQGYNEQFF,TGTGCCACCAGTGACCGGCGACAGGGGTACAATGAGCAGTTCTTC
few,TRBD2,TRBJ2-7,TRBV7-9,CASTTGGGPSYEQYF,TGTGCCAGCACCACCGGGGGGGGACCCTCCTACGAGCAGTACTTC
NA,NA,TRBJ2-7,TRBV19,CASSPLRTRIGNEQYF,TGTGCCAGTAGTCCATTGCGGACAAGGATAGGCAACGAGCAGTACTTC
many,TRBD2,TRBJ2-3,TRBV3-1,CASSQGGRGADTQYF,TGTGCCAGCAGCCAAGGCGGACGGGGGGCAGATACGCAGTATTTT
NA,NA,TRBJ2-1,TRBV29-1,CSVDALRERNEQFF,TGCAGCGTTGATGCTCTCCGGGAGAGAAATGAGCAGTTCTTC
many,NA,TRBJ1-1,TRBV27,CASSLGGYAEAFF,TGTGCCAGCAGTTTAGGTGGATACGCTGAAGCTTTCTTT
many,NA,TRBJ2-1,TRBV4-3,CASSQEGSSVYNEQFF,TGCGCCAGCAGCCAAGAGGGGAGTAGCGTCTACAATGAGCAGTTCTTC
many,NA,TRBJ2-3,TRBV4-3,CASSQVNPTDTQYF,TGCGCCAGCAGCCAAGTAAACCCCACAGATACGCAGTATTTT
many,NA,TRBJ2-1,TRBV7-2,CASSSGGRYNEQFF,TGTGCCAGCAGCTCAGGGGGGAGGTACAATGAGCAGTTCTTC
many,TRBD1,TRBJ1-5,TRBV27,CASSPGTGEQPQHF,TGTGCCAGCAGTCCCGGGACAGGGGAACAGCCCCAGCATTTT
many,NA,TRBJ1-1,TRBV11-2,CASSLATEAFF,TGTGCCAGCAGCTTAGCCACTGAAGCTTTCTTT
NA,TRBD1,TRBJ1-6,TRBV7-9,CASSLAHRGSPLHF,TGTGCCAGCAGCTTAGCCCACAGGGGCTCACCCCTCCACTTT
many,NA,TRBJ2-1,TRBV4-3,CASSQVGNEQFF,TGCGCCAGCAGCCAAGTTGGCAATGAGCAGTTCTTC
many,NA,TRBJ2-1,TRBV20-1,CSASRTTYNEQFF,TGCAGTGCTTCCCGGACTACCTACAATGAGCAGTTCTTC
many,TRBD2,TRBJ2-7,TRBV20-1,CSARARTSGSHEQYF,TGCAGTGCTAGAGCGAGGACTAGCGGGAGTCACGAGCAGTACTTC
many,NA,TRBJ2-1,TRBV20-1,CSASLWGEQFF,TGCAGTGCTAGTCTTTGGGGTGAGCAGTTCTTC
many,NA,TRBJ1-1,TRBV4-3,CASSQAWLRDMNTEAFF,TGCGCCAGCAGCCAAGCGTGGCTCAGGGACATGAACACTGAAGCTTTCTTT
many,TRBD1,TRBJ1-2,TRBV20-1,CSARAPTGDYGYTF,TGCAGTGCTAGAGCGCCGACAGGGGATTATGGCTACACCTTC
NA,NA,TRBJ1-3,TRBV14,CASSRLIPGNTIYF,TGTGCCAGCAGCCGCCTCATTCCTGGAAACACCATATATTTT
few,NA,TRBJ2-3,TRBV20-1,CSPSAGETDTQYF,TGCAGCCCGTCCGCAGGGGAGACAGATACGCAGTATTTT
many,NA,TRBJ1-2,TRBV28,CASSPRAFYGYTF,TGTGCCAGCAGTCCTCGGGCCTTCTATGGCTACACCTTC
NA,NA,TRBJ2-4,TRBV29-1,CSSPGDKIWVKNIQYF,TGCAGCTCCCCGGGGGACAAGATTTGGGTTAAAAACATTCAGTACTTC
few,TRBD1,TRBJ1-2,TRBV18,CASSPTPGQGAGNYGYTF,TGTGCCAGCTCACCAACCCCGGGACAGGGAGCGGGCAACTATGGCTACACCTTC
many,NA,TRBJ1-1,TRBV27,CASSLLMGLTEAFF,TGTGCCAGCAGTTTATTGATGGGCCTCACTGAAGCTTTCTTT
many,NA,TRBJ2-7,TRBV12-3/TRBV12-4,CASSSGARDFYEQYF,TGTGCCAGCAGTTCAGGGGCCAGGGACTTCTACGAGCAGTACTTC
few,TRBD1,TRBJ2-7,TRBV6-1,CASTITGQSYEQYF,TGTGCCAGCACTATAACGGGACAGTCCTACGAGCAGTACTTC
NA,NA,TRBJ2-1,TRBV9,CASSVGFEDEQFF,TGTGCCAGCAGCGTTGGCTTCGAGGATGAGCAGTTCTTC
many,NA,TRBJ2-3,TRBV14,CASSRLRADTQYF,TGTGCCAGCAGTCGCCTCAGGGCAGATACGCAGTATTTT
few,NA,TRBJ1-2,TRBV15,CATSRDRQGTGYTF,TGTGCCACCAGCAGAGATCGGCAGGGGACTGGCTACACCTTC
many,NA,TRBJ1-1,TRBV7-9,CASSPGWGENTEAFF,TGTGCCAGCAGCCCCGGGTGGGGTGAGAACACTGAAGCTTTCTTT